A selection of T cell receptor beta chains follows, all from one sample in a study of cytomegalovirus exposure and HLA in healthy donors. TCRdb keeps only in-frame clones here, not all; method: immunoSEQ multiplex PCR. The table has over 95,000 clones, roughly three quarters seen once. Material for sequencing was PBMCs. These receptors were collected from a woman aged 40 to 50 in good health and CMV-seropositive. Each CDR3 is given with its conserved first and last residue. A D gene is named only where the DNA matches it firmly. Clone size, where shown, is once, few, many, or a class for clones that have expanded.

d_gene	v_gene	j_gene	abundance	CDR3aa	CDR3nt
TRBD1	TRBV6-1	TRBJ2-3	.	CASRGQGARRDTQYF	TGTGCCAGCAGAGGACAGGGGGCTCGCAGAGATACGCAGTATTTT
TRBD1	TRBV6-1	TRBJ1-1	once	CASKGYGQANTEAFF	TGTGCCAGTAAGGGATATGGACAGGCTAATACTGAAGCTTTCTTT
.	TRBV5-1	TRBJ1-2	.	CASRPGSLSGQGDGYTF	TGCGCCAGCAGGCCCGGGTCCCTTTCAGGGCAGGGTGATGGCTACACCTTC
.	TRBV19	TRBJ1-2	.	CASSIYSSYGYTF	TGTGCCAGTAGTATTTACAGCAGCTATGGCTACACCTTC
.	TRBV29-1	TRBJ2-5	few	CSVYRVQETQYF	TGCAGCGTTTACAGGGTCCAAGAGACCCAGTACTTC
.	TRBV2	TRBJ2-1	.	CASSTRQYNEQFF	TGTGCCAGCAGTACCCGACAGTACAATGAGCAGTTCTTC
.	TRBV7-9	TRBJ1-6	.	CSSSPEPSGITYNSPLHF	TGTTCCAGCAGCCCCGAACCTTCAGGGATCACCTATAATTCACCCCTCCACTTT
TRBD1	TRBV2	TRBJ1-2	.	CASRGQPTNYGYTF	TGTGCCAGCAGGGGACAGCCAACTAACTATGGCTACACCTTC
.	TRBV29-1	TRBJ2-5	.	CSETGLQETQYF	TGCAGCGAAACGGGACTTCAAGAGACCCAGTACTTC
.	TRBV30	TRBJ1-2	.	CAWSGGGYYTF	TGTGCCTGGAGTGGGGGGGGATACTACACCTTC
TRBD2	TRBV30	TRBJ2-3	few	CAWRGTSVIDTQYF	TGTGCCTGGAGGGGGACTAGCGTGATAGATACGCAGTATTTT
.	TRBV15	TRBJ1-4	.	CATSTDSLNNEKLFF	TGTGCCACCAGCACCGACAGCCTTAATAATGAAAAACTGTTTTTT
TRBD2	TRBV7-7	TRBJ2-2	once	CASSLGAGTNTGELFF	TGTGCCAGCAGCTTGGGAGCGGGGACGAACACCGGGGAGCTGTTTTTT
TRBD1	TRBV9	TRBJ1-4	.	CASSAERGQTKEKLFF	TGTGCCAGCAGCGCCGAGAGGGGACAGACGAAGGAAAAACTGTTTTTT
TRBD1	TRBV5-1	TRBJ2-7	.	CASSLGGTGFYEQYF	TGCGCCAGCAGCTTGGGCGGGACAGGGTTCTACGAGCAGTACTTC
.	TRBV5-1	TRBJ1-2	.	CASSPSDNYGYTF	TGCGCCAGCAGCCCCAGCGATAACTATGGCTACACCTTC
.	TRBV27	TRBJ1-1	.	CAAKRGLRDTEAFF	TGTGCCGCCAAAAGGGGGTTGAGGGACACTGAAGCTTTCTTT
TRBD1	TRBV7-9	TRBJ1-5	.	CASSPSRQGERLGNQPQHF	TGTGCCAGCAGCCCATCCCGACAGGGGGAAAGATTGGGCAATCAGCCCCAGCATTTT
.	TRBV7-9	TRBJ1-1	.	CASFGAFPNTEAFF	TGTGCCAGCTTCGGAGCGTTTCCGAACACTGAAGCTTTCTTT
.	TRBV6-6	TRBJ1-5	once	CASITGGSNNQPQHF	TGTGCCAGCATCACCGGGGGAAGTAACAATCAGCCCCAGCATTTT
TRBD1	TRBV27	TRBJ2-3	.	CASSLKQGARRADTQYF	TGTGCCAGCAGCCTAAAACAGGGGGCGCGGAGAGCAGATACGCAGTATTTT
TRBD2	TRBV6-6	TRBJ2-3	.	CASEAGEEDTQYF	TGTGCCAGCGAAGCGGGGGAGGAGGATACGCAGTATTTT
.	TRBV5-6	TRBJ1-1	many	CASSDRIRGTEAFF	TGTGCCAGCAGCGACCGAATCAGGGGCACTGAAGCTTTCTTT
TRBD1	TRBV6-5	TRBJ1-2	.	CASIGQGAYGYTF	TGTGCCAGCATCGGACAGGGGGCCTATGGCTACACCTTC
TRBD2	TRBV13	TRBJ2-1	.	CASSPPASGNEQFF	TGTGCCAGCAGCCCCCCGGCTAGCGGCAATGAGCAGTTCTTC
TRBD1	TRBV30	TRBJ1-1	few	CAWSVGRGLVNTEAFF	TGTGCCTGGAGTGTGGGCAGGGGGCTTGTGAACACTGAAGCTTTCTTT
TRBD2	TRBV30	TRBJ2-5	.	CAWSGGGPETQYF	TGTGCCTGGAGTGGCGGGGGGCCGGAGACCCAGTACTTC
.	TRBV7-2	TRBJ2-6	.	CASSPLTEGYISGANVLTF	TGTGCCAGCAGCCCTCTTACAGAGGGATATATCTCTGGGGCCAACGTCCTGACTTTC
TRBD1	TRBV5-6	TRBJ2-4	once	CASSDRQGAKNIQYF	TGTGCCAGCAGCGACCGACAGGGCGCCAAAAACATTCAGTACTTC
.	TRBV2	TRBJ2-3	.	CASSVGESGTDTQYF	TGTGCCAGCAGTGTCGGAGAATCGGGCACAGATACGCAGTATTTT
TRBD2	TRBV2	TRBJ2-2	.	CASRTSGGDTGELFF	TGTGCCAGCAGAACCAGCGGGGGGGACACCGGGGAGCTGTTTTTT
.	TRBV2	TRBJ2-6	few	CASRGGPYSGANVLTF	TGTGCCAGCAGGGGGGGTCCTTACTCTGGGGCCAACGTCCTGACTTTC
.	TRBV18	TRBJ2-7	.	CASSPPGTYEQYF	TGTGCCAGCTCACCACCGGGCACCTACGAGCAGTACTTC
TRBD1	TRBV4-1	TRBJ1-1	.	CASSQEIAGQGWRAFF	TGCGCCAGCAGCCAAGAAATCGCGGGACAGGGGTGGCGAGCTTTCTTT
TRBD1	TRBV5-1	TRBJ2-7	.	CASSPGQGAYEQYF	TGCGCCAGCAGCCCGGGACAGGGAGCCTACGAGCAGTACTTC
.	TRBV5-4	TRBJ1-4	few	CATGDAVEKLFF	TGTGCCACCGGGGATGCTGTCGAAAAACTGTTTTTT
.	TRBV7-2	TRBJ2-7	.	CASSFAGLTYEQYF	TGTGCCAGCAGCTTTGCGGGCCTGACCTACGAGCAGTACTTC
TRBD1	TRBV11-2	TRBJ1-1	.	CASSRNEGQGGTEAFF	TGTGCCAGCAGCCGAAACGAGGGACAGGGAGGCACTGAAGCTTTCTTT
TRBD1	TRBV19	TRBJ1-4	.	CASSIGQGPLLNEKLFF	TGTGCCAGTAGCATTGGACAGGGCCCGTTACTTAATGAAAAACTGTTTTTT
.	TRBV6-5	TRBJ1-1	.	CASSYVGNRNTEAFF	TGTGCCAGCAGTTACGTTGGAAACAGGAACACTGAAGCTTTCTTT
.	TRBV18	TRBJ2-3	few	CASSPLVIERSSTDTQYF	TGTGCCAGCTCACCACTCGTTATTGAGCGGAGCAGCACAGATACGCAGTATTTT
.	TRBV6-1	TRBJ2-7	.	CASTTTGLEQYF	TGTGCCAGCACCACTACAGGGCTCGAGCAGTACTTC
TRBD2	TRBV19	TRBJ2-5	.	CASSMGAPSGGKETQYF	TGTGCCAGTAGTATGGGGGCCCCTAGCGGGGGAAAAGAGACCCAGTACTTC
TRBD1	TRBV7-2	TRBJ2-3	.	CASSFVGQGTDTQYF	TGTGCCAGCAGCTTTGTTGGACAGGGTACAGATACGCAGTATTTT
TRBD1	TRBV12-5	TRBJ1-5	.	CASGLVTTGGGQPQHF	TGTGCTAGTGGTTTGGTCACCACAGGGGGCGGTCAGCCCCAGCATTTT
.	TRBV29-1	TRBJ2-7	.	CSGGVLNDEQYF	TGCAGCGGAGGAGTTCTGAACGACGAGCAGTACTTC
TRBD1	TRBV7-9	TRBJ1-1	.	CASSATGGVGAFF	TGTGCCAGCAGCGCGACAGGGGGTGTCGGGGCTTTCTTT
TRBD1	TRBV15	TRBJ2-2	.	CATSRRDRANTGELFF	TGTGCCACCAGCAGAAGAGACAGGGCGAACACCGGGGAGCTGTTTTTT
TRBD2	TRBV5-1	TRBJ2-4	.	CASSLSTSGSLAKNIQYF	TGCGCCAGCAGTCTGTCGACTAGCGGGAGTCTAGCCAAAAACATTCAGTACTTC
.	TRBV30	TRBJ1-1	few	CAWSVDINTEAFF	TGTGCCTGGAGCGTTGACATTAACACTGAAGCTTTCTTT
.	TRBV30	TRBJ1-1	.	CAWRRVSGITEAFF	TGTGCCTGGAGACGGGTATCAGGGATAACTGAAGCTTTCTTT
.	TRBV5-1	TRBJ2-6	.	CASSLPGNSGANVLTF	TGCGCCAGCAGCTTGCCCGGGAATTCTGGGGCCAACGTCCTGACTTTC
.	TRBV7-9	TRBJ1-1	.	CASSRQPGHIAAAFF	TGTGCCAGCAGTAGACAACCGGGACACATCGCGGCAGCTTTCTTT
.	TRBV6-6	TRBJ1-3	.	CASGWDGSSGNTIYF	TGTGCCAGCGGGTGGGACGGGAGCTCTGGAAACACCATATATTTT
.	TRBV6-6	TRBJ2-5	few	CASRTRQAGETQYF	TGTGCCAGCCGTACCCGGCAGGCGGGAGAGACCCAGTACTTC
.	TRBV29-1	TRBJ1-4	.	CSVGGQGNEKLFF	TGCAGCGTTGGAGGTCAGGGGAATGAAAAACTGTTTTTT
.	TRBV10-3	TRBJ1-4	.	CAISASNEKLFF	TGTGCCATCAGTGCCAGTAATGAAAAACTGTTTTTT
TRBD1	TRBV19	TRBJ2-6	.	CASRPGTGGSGANVLTF	TGTGCCAGTAGGCCCGGGACAGGGGGCTCGGGGGCCAACGTCCTGACTTTC
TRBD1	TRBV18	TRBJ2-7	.	CASSPPGTGGEQYF	TGTGCCAGCTCACCCCCCGGGACAGGAGGCGAGCAGTACTTC